The rows below give T cell receptor beta chains drawn from one sample of a study of blood T cell repertoires in COVID-19. Libraries were prepared by immunoSEQ multiplex PCR; TCRdb keeps only in-frame clonotypes and omits some of them. The sample gives more than 300,000 clones, around 87% of which show up once; about 10% is in the top ten. The material sequenced was peripheral blood. The receptors were sampled from a woman between 25 and 40 years old with COVID-19, enrolled during active disease. Each CDR3 is given without its conserved first and last residue. Fields, in order: V gene, J gene, CDR3 protein.

>TRBV2|TRBJ1-1
ASKRGILSDTEAF
>TRBV5-1|TRBJ2-1
ASSITSGRSNEQF
>TRBV18|TRBJ1-3
ASSPSQGPGNTIY
>TRBV27|TRBJ2-7
ASSLRGLASEQY
>TRBV7-3|TRBJ1-1
ASSLTGGANTEAF
>TRBV19|TRBJ2-7
ASSMGRDRSYEQY
>TRBV19|TRBJ1-2
ASSMGTGYGYT
>TRBV10-3|TRBJ2-7
AISESGEGYEQY
>TRBV11-2|TRBJ1-3
ASSMTGTGNTIY
>TRBV18|TRBJ1-1
ASSPMGTGGSWTEAF
>TRBV11-2|TRBJ2-3
ASSGTGWTDTQY
>TRBV21-1|TRBJ2-2
ANLAGTSHHANTGELF
>TRBV3-1/TRBV3-2|TRBJ2-5
ASSPGLRDQETQY
>TRBV10-3|TRBJ2-7
ATRTGSYEQY
>TRBV10-3|TRBJ2-2
AISELGGSVTGELF
>TRBV2|TRBJ1-1
ASRAMDTEAF
>TRBV6-2/TRBV6-3|TRBJ2-4
ASSSGLAKNIQY
>TRBV9|TRBJ2-1
ASSVSSGRGNNEQF
>TRBV11-2|TRBJ2-7
ASSWAGEQY
>TRBV6-6|TRBJ2-2
ASSYIPGAGELF
>TRBV19|TRBJ2-2
ASSIPSGSNTGELF
>TRBV5-5|TRBJ2-7
ASSSKTSGSSEQY
>TRBV7-9|TRBJ2-7
ASSRDTLEQY
>TRBV9|TRBJ2-2
ASSVAGFAGELF
>TRBV7-2|TRBJ2-5
ASSLAVYQETQY
>TRBV19|TRBJ2-1
ASSIGLAGGYNEQF
>TRBV7-2|TRBJ2-3
ASSYRTGGTDTQY
>TRBV9|TRBJ2-3
ASSVDGPDTQY
>TRBV5-4|TRBJ2-3
ASSSRIDPTDTQY
>TRBV2|TRBJ2-7
ASRPGLAGYEQY
>TRBV9|TRBJ2-3
ALRRTGSRDTQY
>TRBV18|TRBJ2-3
ASSPDRGTDTQY
>TRBV7-9|TRBJ2-5
ASSLGAGPKETQY
>TRBV28|TRBJ2-5
ASSVGGVRGPQETQY
>TRBV2|TRBJ2-2
ASSEGLNTGELF
>TRBV5-1|TRBJ2-2
ASSKGVDTGELF
>TRBV3-1/TRBV3-2|TRBJ2-4
ASSQASSGVWGIQY
>TRBV6-5|TRBJ1-3
ASSSTGGNTIY
>TRBV7-3|TRBJ2-7
ASSLTGVGEQY
>TRBV4-1|TRBJ2-7
ASSRIEDSRTYEQY
>TRBV5-4|TRBJ2-5
ASSWKTSGETQY
>TRBV5-1|TRBJ2-3
ASSLAADTQY
>TRBV6-4|TRBJ1-4
ASRGTREKLF
>TRBV4-1|TRBJ2-3
ASSQGLAGAGSTDTQY
>TRBV13|TRBJ1-6
ASSPPGRAYSPLH
>TRBV6-5|TRBJ2-7
ASSYRGSSYEQY